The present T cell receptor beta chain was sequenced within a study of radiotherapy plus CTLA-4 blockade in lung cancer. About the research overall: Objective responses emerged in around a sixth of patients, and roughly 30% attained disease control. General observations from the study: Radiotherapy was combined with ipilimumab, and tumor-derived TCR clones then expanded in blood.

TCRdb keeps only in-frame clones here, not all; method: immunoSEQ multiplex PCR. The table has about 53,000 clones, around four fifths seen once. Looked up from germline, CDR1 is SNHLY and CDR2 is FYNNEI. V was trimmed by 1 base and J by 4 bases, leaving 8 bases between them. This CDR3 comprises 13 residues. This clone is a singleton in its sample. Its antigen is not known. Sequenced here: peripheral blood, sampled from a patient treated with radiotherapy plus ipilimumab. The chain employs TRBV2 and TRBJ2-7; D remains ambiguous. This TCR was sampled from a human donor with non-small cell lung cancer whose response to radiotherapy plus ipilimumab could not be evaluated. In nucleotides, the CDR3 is TGTGCCAGCAGTGAAGGTCTCCTGTACGAGCAGTACTTC. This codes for CASSEGLLYEQYF.